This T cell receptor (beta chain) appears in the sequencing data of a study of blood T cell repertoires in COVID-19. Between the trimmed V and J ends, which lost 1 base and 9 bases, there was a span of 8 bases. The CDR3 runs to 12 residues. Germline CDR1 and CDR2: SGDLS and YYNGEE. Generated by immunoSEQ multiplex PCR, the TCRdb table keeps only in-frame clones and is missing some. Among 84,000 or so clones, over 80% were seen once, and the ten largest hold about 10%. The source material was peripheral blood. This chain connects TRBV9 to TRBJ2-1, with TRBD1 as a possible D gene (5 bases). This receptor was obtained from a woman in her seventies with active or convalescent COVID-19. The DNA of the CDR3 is TGTGCCAGCAGCGTATCGCAGGGTGAGCAGTTCTTC. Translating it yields CASSVSQGEQFF. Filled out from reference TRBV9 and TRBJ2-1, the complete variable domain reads DSGVTQTPKHLITATGQRVTLRCSPRSGDLSVYWYQQSLDQGLQFLIQYYNGEERAKGNILERFSAQQFPDLHSELNLSSLELGDSALYFCASSVSQGEQFFGPGTRLTVL.